A single sample is the source of the 26 T cell receptor beta chains below, sequenced in a study of blood T cell repertoires in COVID-19. The assay was immunoSEQ multiplex PCR, and TCRdb's table has in-frame clones only and misses some. The sample yields 150,000 to 200,000 clones, about 83% seen once. The source material was peripheral blood. The source is a human donor in a cohort sampled during active COVID-19.

The chain uses TRBV27 and TRBJ1-5; D is undetermined. The CDR3 is made up of 14 amino acids. Trimming left V 5 bases short and J 3 bases short, with 11 bases between. Germline V gene lookup returns CDR1 MNHEY and CDR2 SMNVEV (reference sequence). The CDR3 region has the DNA TGTGCCAGCAGTCCCTGGTTAGACAATCAGCCCCAGCATTTT. It specifies CASSPWLDNQPQHF.

This clone was found once. This chain uses TRBV6-2 or TRBV6-3 with TRBJ1-1, with D unclear. Trimming removed 5 bases at V and 2 bases at J, with 18 bases between. The germline V gene encodes CDR1 MNHEY and CDR2 SVGEGT. CDR3 length: 16 residues. The CDR3 nucleotides are TGTGCCAGCAGTCTCGCCCCGGGTCGATTTAACACTGAAGCTTTCTTT. Translated: CASSLAPGRFNTEAFF.

This sequence joins TRBV24-1 and TRBJ1-1; TRBD1 agrees at 10 bases. The CDR3 has 16 amino acids. The V gene end was trimmed by 6 bases and the J gene end by 4 bases; junction bases not matched to a gene: 10. Germline lookup yields CDR1 KGHDR and CDR2 SFDVKD. The CDR3, as DNA: TGTGCCACCAGTTATAGACAGGGGGCCAAGGGCACTGAAGCTTTCTTT. Translating gives CATSYRQGAKGTEAFF.

The chain has TRBV27 and TRBJ2-7; D is possibly TRBD1 (6 bases). CDR1 MNHEY and CDR2 SMNVEV come from the germline V gene (reference sequence). The CDR3 length is 13 residues. V lost 6 bases and J 1 base, leaving 10 bases between the germline ends. DNA of the CDR3: TGTGCCAGCAGACCGGGACATTCCTACGAGCAGTACTTC. Its translation is CASRPGHSYEQYF.

The chain joins TRBV18 to TRBJ2-5, with D uncertain. Trimming cost V 2 bases and J 3 bases, with 19 bases left between them. The germline V gene has CDR1 KGHSH and CDR2 LQKENI. The CDR3 is made up of 17 amino acids. The CDR3 bases are TGTGCCAGCTCACCAAGTACCGGCAGAGGAGCTGAAGAGACCCAGTACTTC. Amino acid sequence: CASSPSTGRGAEETQYF.

The chain combines TRBV5-4 with TRBJ2-7; 12 positions agree with TRBD2. Germline CDR1 and CDR2: SGHNT and YYREEE (reference sequence). The CDR3 spans 15 residues. J lost 5 bases, V lost 4 bases, and 7 bases had no gene match. The CDR3 region is CASSPASGGANEQYF. The CDR3 DNA reads as TGTGCCAGCAGCCCGGCTAGCGGGGGGGCCAACGAGCAGTACTTC.

The CDR3 reads CASSLETPGLASKETQYF. CDR3 DNA: TGTGCCAGCAGCTTAGAGACTCCGGGACTAGCGTCGAAGGAGACCCAGTACTTC. The gene calls are TRBV11-2 and TRBJ2-5; TRBD2 aligns across 10 bases. The germline gives CDR1 SGHAT, CDR2 FQNNGV. This CDR3 comprises 18 residues. With V trimmed by 0 bases and J by 5 bases, 12 bases remained unmatched. Full variable domain (rest looked up from reference TRBV11-2 and TRBJ2-5): EAGVAQSPRYKIIEKRQSVAFWCNPISGHATLYWYQQILGQGPKLLIQFQNNGVVDDSQLPKDRFSAERLKGVDSTLKIQPAKLEDSAVYLCASSLETPGLASKETQYFGPGTRLLVL.

The V and J genes are TRBV10-3 and TRBJ1-2; D not resolved. V was trimmed by 8 bases and J by 3 bases, leaving 13 bases between them. The CDR3 is made up of 13 amino acids. Germline V gene sequence: CDR1 ENHRY, CDR2 SYGVKD. CDR3 nucleotide sequence: TGTGCCATCGGGGAGCAGAGGGACTATGGCTACACCTTC. This codes for CAIGEQRDYGYTF.

The rearrangement uses TRBV5-1 and TRBJ2-4, with TRBD1 identical over 10 bases. J gave up 4 bases and V 0 bases, and 4 bases lay outside the gene matches. The CDR3 consists of 16 residues. Per the germline V gene, CDR1 is SGHRS and CDR2 is YFSETQ. The DNA of the CDR3 is TGCGCCAGCAGCTTGGTGACAGGGGGCCTTAAAAACATTCAGTACTTC. It yields the protein CASSLVTGGLKNIQYF.

CDR3 protein: CASSQTQRDNSPLHF. CDR3 DNA sequence: TGCGCCAGCAGCCAAACCCAACGGGATAATTCACCCCTCCACTTT. The chain is built from TRBV4-3 and TRBJ1-6, with no clear D. Trimming pared 2 bases from V and 5 bases from J, leaving 10 bases between. Germline-derived CDR1 and CDR2 are LGHNA and YSLEER. The CDR3 runs to 15 residues.

This chain uses TRBV19 with TRBJ2-4; 8 bases agree with TRBD2. CDR1 LNHDA and CDR2 SQIVND come from the germline V gene (reference sequence). Germline trimming cut 1 base from V and 0 bases from J; bases unmatched to any gene: 14. The CDR3 has 20 residues. The chain's CDR3 is CASSIVEAGAAGGAKNIQYF. CDR3 bases: TGTGCCAGTAGTATAGTTGAGGCGGGGGCCGCGGGAGGAGCCAAAAACATTCAGTACTTC.

The rearrangement uses TRBV4-3 and TRBJ1-6, with 10 positions matching TRBD1. Germline assignment: CDR1 LGHNA and CDR2 YSLEER. V trimming: 1 base; J trimming: 8 bases; junction bases outside the gene matches: 2. The length of the CDR3 is 15 residues. The CDR3 DNA reads TGCGCCAGCAGCCAAGCGGGACAGGGGTATTCACCCCTCCACTTT. As protein: CASSQAGQGYSPLHF.

This clone was seen a few times. This rearrangement joins TRBV18 to TRBJ1-5; 7 bases fit TRBD1. The CDR3 has 13 amino acids. Germline V CDR1 and CDR2: KGHSH, LQKENI. V lost 4 bases and J lost 8; bases outside the gene matches: 5. In DNA form, the CDR3 reads TGTGCCAGCTCACAGGGACAGCTGGAGCCCCAGCATTTT. Translation gives CASSQGQLEPQHF.

This clone has a single count. The genes are TRBV6-4 and TRBJ2-3; 7 nucleotides match TRBD2. Germline CDR1 is MRHNA and CDR2 is SNTAGT. The V segment lost 0 bases and the J segment 1 base; nucleotides outside the gene matches: 4. CDR3 length: 16 residues. The CDR3 sequence: CASSDSQGGGTDTQYF. Here the CDR3 DNA reads TGTGCCAGCAGTGACTCCCAGGGAGGGGGCACAGATACGCAGTATTTT.

The chain uses TRBV5-1 and TRBJ2-7, with TRBD2 matching 8 bases. The CDR3 is 15 residues long. J lost 2 bases, V lost 1 base, and 5 bases had no gene match. From germline, CDR1 is SGHRS and CDR2 YFSETQ. The CDR3 DNA follows: TGCGCCAGCAGCTTGAGGGCGGGAGGACCCTACGAGCAGTACTTC. This gives the protein CASSLRAGGPYEQYF.

This clone appeared a single time. This chain links TRBV7-2 with TRBJ1-1, with 7 bases fitting TRBD1. The CDR3 has 13 residues. With 5 bases clipped from V and 5 bases from J, the junction kept 5 bases outside the gene matches. Germline V gene lookup returns CDR1 SGHTA and CDR2 FQGNSA. The CDR3 DNA follows: TGTGCCAGCAGCACCGGACAGGAAACTGAAGCTTTCTTT. It translates to CASSTGQETEAFF. The variable domain in full, completed from reference TRBV7-2 and TRBJ1-1, reads GAGVSQSPSNKVTEKGKDVELRCDPISGHTALYWYRQSLGQGLEFLIYFQGNSAPDKSGLPSDRFSAERTGGSVSTLTIQRTQQEDSAVYLCASSTGQETEAFFGQGTRLTVV.

This chain joins TRBV10-3 and TRBJ1-2; D ambiguous. The germline V and J ends were trimmed by 0 bases and 1 base, with 6 bases remaining between them. The CDR3 runs to 14 residues. Germline V gene lookup returns CDR1 ENHRY and CDR2 SYGVKD. CDR3 sequence (DNA): TGTGCCATCAGTGAGTCCAGCGTTAACTATGGCTACACCTTC. This codes for CAISESSVNYGYTF.

This chain joins TRBV10-1 and TRBJ2-6, with 10 bases matching TRBD1. CDR1 and CDR2 (germline): WNHNN, SYGVQD (reference sequence). J lost 0 bases, V lost 3 bases, and 5 bases had no gene match. The CDR3 loop spans 18 amino acids. The CDR3 nucleotides are TGCGCCAGCAGTGATGGACGGGACAGGGGCTCTGGGGCCAACGTCCTGACTTTC. This encodes CASSDGRDRGSGANVLTF.

The CDR3 reads CASSFTGTGGWEQYF. CDR3 bases: TGTGCCAGCAGTTTCACCGGGACAGGGGGCTGGGAGCAGTACTTC. The chain recombines TRBV27 with TRBJ2-7; TRBD1 matches 12 bases. CDR1 and CDR2 from the germline V gene are MNHEY and SMNVEV (reference sequence). This CDR3 region has 15 residues. The V and J ends lost 3 bases and 7 bases, in that order; junction bases with no gene match: 7.

Worth noting for this clone: A much larger clone differs by one base, so this may be a read error. The chain uses TRBV28 and TRBJ1-1, with 9 nucleotides matching TRBD1. J gave up 4 bases and V 3 bases, and 0 bases lay outside the gene matches. Per germline, CDR1 MDHEN and CDR2 SYDVKM. CDR3 size: 13 residues. The CDR3: CASSLTGGTEAFF. The CDR3 DNA reads as TGTGCCAGCAGTTTGACAGGGGGCACTGAAGCTTTCTTT.

This sequence joins TRBV28 and TRBJ2-1; 9 bases fit TRBD2. This CDR3 has 16 amino acids. CDR1 and CDR2 (germline): MDHEN, SYDVKM. V was pared by 5 bases and J by 0 bases, with 5 bases of the junction left unmatched. Here the CDR3 reads CASSKLAGDSYNEQFF. The DNA of the CDR3 is TGTGCCAGCAGTAAACTAGCGGGTGACTCCTACAATGAGCAGTTCTTC.

The chain couples TRBV28 to TRBJ2-7; D may be TRBD1 (6 bases). Germline assignment: CDR1 MDHEN and CDR2 SYDVKM. This CDR3 is built from 14 residues. Deletions cut 5 bases from V and 2 bases from J, with 13 bases between. This chain's CDR3 is CASSPGTPPYEQYF. The CDR3, as DNA: TGTGCCAGCAGTCCCGGGACACCCCCCTACGAGCAGTACTTC.

The chain links TRBV3-1 (or the pseudogene TRBV3-2) to TRBJ1-1; D may be TRBD1 (5 bases). The CDR3 spans 11 residues. Trimming left V 8 bases short and J 4 bases short, with 8 bases between. Per germline, CDR1 LGHDT and CDR2 YNNKEL (reference sequence). The CDR3 sequence is CASGQGTEAFF. The CDR3 DNA reads as TGTGCCAGCGGGCAGGGCACTGAAGCTTTCTTT.

The J gene is TRBJ2-1, the V gene TRBV5-1; TRBD2 is a possible D gene (6 bases). Germline V gene lookup returns CDR1 SGHRS and CDR2 YFSETQ. The CDR3 is 15 amino acids. Trimming shortened V by 4 bases and J by 1 base, and 12 bases separated the two germline ends. For the CDR3, the DNA is TGCGCCAGCAGCCCTGTGGCGGGGTCCTACAATGAGCAGTTCTTC. Translating it yields CASSPVAGSYNEQFF.

The chain has TRBV7-3 and TRBJ2-3, with 9 bases that match TRBD1. The trim removed 2 bases at V and 4 bases at J, leaving 4 bases unmatched. The CDR3 has 15 amino acids. CDR1 and CDR2 from the germline V gene are SGHTA and FQGTGA. Written as DNA, the CDR3 is TGTGCCAGCAGCTTACAGGACAGGGGCCCAGATACGCAGTATTTT. Protein sequence: CASSLQDRGPDTQYF.

The rearrangement joins TRBV3-1 (or the pseudogene TRBV3-2) to TRBJ2-3, with TRBD2 matching over 9 bases. CDR3 length equals 15 residues. Unmatched junction bases numbered 4, after V lost 0 bases and J lost 6 bases. Germline lookup yields CDR1 LGHDT and CDR2 YNNKEL (reference sequence). The CDR3 region has the DNA TGTGCCAGCAGCCAAGAGATCCTAGCGGGGGATACGCAGTATTTT. It encodes CASSQEILAGDTQYF.